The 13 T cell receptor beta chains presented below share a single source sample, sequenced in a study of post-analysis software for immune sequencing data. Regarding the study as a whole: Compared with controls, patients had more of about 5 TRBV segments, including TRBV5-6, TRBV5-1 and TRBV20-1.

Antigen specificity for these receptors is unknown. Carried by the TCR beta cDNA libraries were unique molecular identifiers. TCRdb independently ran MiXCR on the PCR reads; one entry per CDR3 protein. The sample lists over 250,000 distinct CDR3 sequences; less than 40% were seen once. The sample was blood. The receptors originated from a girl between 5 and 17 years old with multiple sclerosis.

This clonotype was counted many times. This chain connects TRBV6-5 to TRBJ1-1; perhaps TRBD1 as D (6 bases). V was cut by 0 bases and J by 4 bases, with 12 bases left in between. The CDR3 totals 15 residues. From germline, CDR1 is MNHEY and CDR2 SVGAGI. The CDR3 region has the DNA TGTGCCAGCAGTTACTCAGCAGGGGTTGGCACTGAAGCTTTCTTT. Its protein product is CASSYSAGVGTEAFF.

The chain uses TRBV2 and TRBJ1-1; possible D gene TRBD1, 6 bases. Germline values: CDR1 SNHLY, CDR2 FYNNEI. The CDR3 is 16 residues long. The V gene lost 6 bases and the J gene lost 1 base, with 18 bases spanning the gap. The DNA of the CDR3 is TGTGCCAGCAGCGCAACCCGGGGGCGGACGAACACTGAAGCTTTCTTT. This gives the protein CASSATRGRTNTEAFF.

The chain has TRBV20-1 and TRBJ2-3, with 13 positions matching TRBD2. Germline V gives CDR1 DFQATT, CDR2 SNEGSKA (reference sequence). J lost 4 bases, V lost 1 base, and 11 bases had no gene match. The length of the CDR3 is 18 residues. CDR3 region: CSARAEATSGRVSDTQYF. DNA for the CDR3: TGCAGTGCTAGAGCGGAGGCCACTAGCGGGAGGGTTTCAGATACGCAGTATTTT.

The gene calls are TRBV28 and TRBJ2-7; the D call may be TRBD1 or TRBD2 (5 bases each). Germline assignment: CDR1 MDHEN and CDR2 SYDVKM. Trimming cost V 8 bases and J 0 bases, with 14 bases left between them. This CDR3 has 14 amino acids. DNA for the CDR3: TGTGCCAGCGGGGACCCCGGTCGCTCCTACGAGCAGTACTTC. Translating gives CASGDPGRSYEQYF.

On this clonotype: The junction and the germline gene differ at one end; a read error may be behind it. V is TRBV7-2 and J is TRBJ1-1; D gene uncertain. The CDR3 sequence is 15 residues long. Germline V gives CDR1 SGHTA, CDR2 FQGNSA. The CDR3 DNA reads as TGTGCCAGCAGCTTAATGCCGACCGTGAACACCGAAGCTTTCTTT. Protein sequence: CASSLMPTVNTEAFF.

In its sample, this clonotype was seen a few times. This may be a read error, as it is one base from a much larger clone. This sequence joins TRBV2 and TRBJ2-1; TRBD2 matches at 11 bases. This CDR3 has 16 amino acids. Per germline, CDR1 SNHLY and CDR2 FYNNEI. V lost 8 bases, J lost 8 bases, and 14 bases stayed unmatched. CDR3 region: CASSPRVAGGADEQFF. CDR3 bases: TGTGCCAGCTCCCCCCGGGTAGCGGGGGGGGCGGATGAGCAGTTCTTC. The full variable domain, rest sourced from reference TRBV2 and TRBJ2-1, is EPEVTQTPSHQVTQMGQEVILRCVPISNHLYFYWYRQILGQKVEFLVSFYNNEISEKSEIFDDQFSVERPDGSNFTLKIRSTKLEDSAMYFCASSPRVAGGADEQFFGPGTRLTVL.

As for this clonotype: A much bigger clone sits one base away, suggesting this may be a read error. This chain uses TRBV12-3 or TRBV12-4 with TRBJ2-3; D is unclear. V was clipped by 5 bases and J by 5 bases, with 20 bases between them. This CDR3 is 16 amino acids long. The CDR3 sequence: CASSRARPGKVDTQYF. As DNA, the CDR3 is TGTGCCAGCAGTCGCGCGCGGCCCGGAAAAGTAGATACGCAGTATTTT.

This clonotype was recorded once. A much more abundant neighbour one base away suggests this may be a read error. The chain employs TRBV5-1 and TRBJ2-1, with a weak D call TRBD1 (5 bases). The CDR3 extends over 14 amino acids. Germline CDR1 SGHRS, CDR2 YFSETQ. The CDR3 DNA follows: TGCGCCAGCAGCTTATCGCAGGGCGAGAATGTGCAGTTCTTC. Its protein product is CASSLSQGENVQFF.

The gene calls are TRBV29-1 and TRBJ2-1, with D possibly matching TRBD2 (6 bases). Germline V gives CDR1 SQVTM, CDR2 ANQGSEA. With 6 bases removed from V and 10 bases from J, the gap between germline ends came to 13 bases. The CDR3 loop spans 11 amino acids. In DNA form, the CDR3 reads TGCAGCGTCCTCCCGGGAGCCGAGCAGTTCTTC. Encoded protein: CSVLPGAEQFF.

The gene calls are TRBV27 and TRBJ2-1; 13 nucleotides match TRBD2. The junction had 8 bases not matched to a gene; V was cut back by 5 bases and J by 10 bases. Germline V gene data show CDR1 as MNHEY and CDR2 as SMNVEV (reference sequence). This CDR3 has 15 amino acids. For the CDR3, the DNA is TGTGCCAGCAGTCTCTGGACTAGCGGGAGTGCGGAGCAGTTCTTC. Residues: CASSLWTSGSAEQFF.

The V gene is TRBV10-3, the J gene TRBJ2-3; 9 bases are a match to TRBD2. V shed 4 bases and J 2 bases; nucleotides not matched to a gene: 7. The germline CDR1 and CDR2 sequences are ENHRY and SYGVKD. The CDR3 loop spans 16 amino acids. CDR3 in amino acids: CAISGASGALTDTQYF. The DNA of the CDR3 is TGTGCCATCAGTGGGGCTAGCGGGGCCCTCACAGATACGCAGTATTTT.

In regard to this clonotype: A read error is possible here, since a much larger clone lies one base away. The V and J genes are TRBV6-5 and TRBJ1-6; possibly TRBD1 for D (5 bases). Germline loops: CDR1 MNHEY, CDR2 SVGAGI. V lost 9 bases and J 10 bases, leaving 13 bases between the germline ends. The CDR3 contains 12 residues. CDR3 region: CARQGFRSPLHF. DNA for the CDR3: TGTGCCAGGCAGGGATTTAGGTCACCCCTCCACTTT.

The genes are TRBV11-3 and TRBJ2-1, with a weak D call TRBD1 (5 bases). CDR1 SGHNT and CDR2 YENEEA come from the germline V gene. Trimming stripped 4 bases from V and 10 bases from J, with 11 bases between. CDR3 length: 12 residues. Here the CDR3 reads CASSYPGYEQFF. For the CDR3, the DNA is TGTGCCAGCAGCTATCCAGGGTACGAGCAGTTCTTC.